These T cell receptor beta chains were read from a single sample in a study of cytomegalovirus exposure and HLA in healthy donors. Profiling relied on immunoSEQ multiplex PCR, and the TCRdb table lists in-frame clones only, not all of them. This listing includes roughly 100,000 clones. Specimen: PBMCs. The source is a man aged 40-49 years in good health and CMV-seronegative. Each CDR3 is given with its conserved first and last residue. The D gene is left open where the match is weak.

.	TRBV5-6	TRBJ2-1	CASSLRGAGVGEQFF	TGTGCCAGCAGCTTGCGGGGGGCAGGGGTCGGGGAGCAGTTCTTC
TRBD1	TRBV5-1	TRBJ2-7	CASRPGTVQYEQYF	TGCGCCAGCAGGCCCGGGACAGTTCAATACGAGCAGTACTTC
.	TRBV5-1	TRBJ2-7	CASSLGGPPEQYF	TGCGCCAGCAGCTTGGGGGGGCCTCCCGAGCAGTACTTC
TRBD2	TRBV5-6	TRBJ2-5	CASSLSGRGAYF	TGTGCCAGCAGCTTGAGTGGGCGGGGGGCGTACTTC
TRBD1	TRBV7-2	TRBJ2-3	CASRHTGGAFPDTQYF	TGTGCCAGCAGGCATACAGGGGGCGCATTCCCAGATACGCAGTATTTT
TRBD1	TRBV2	TRBJ2-2	CASSEDRLTGELFF	TGTGCCAGCAGTGAGGACAGGCTAACCGGGGAGCTGTTTTTT
.	TRBV19	TRBJ2-3	CASSIGGGGHADTQYF	TGTGCCAGTAGTATAGGTGGTGGGGGCCACGCAGATACGCAGTATTTT
TRBD1	TRBV10-3	TRBJ2-3	CAISDQGVSTDTQYF	TGTGCCATCAGTGACCAGGGGGTAAGCACAGATACGCAGTATTTT
TRBD1	TRBV9	TRBJ2-3	CASSERGQGLDTQYF	TGTGCCAGCAGCGAACGCGGACAGGGGCTAGATACGCAGTATTTT
TRBD2	TRBV10-2	TRBJ2-1	CASNHLSGGGYNEQFF	TGCGCCAGCAACCATTTGAGCGGGGGAGGGTACAATGAGCAGTTCTTC
TRBD1	TRBV14	TRBJ2-5	CASSPVGQGVRETQYF	TGTGCCAGCAGCCCAGTGGGCCAGGGGGTCCGGGAGACCCAGTACTTC
.	TRBV29-1	TRBJ2-1	CSARGGSGDEQFF	TGCAGCGCTCGAGGGGGAAGTGGTGATGAGCAGTTCTTC